These T cell receptor beta chains were read from a single sample in a study of cytomegalovirus exposure and HLA in healthy donors. Assay used: immunoSEQ multiplex PCR; TCRdb lists only in-frame clones, some missing. The table lists roughly 110,000 clones, 70% to 85% of them singletons. Sample: PBMCs. These receptors all stem from a woman in her thirties or forties in good health and CMV-seropositive. Both conserved end residues are part of each CDR3. The D gene is left open where the match is weak. Only some rows state a clone size, as once, few, many or a class for expanded clones.

TRBD2,16,NA,TRBV7-2,TRBJ2-1,TGTGCCAGCAGCCTAAGTAGCGGGGCCTCCTACAATGAGCAGTTCTTC,CASSLSSGASYNEQFF
NA,13,NA,TRBV19,TRBJ1-5,TGTGCCAGTAACTTACTAAGCAATCAGCCCCAGCATTTT,CASNLLSNQPQHF
TRBD2,15,once,TRBV4-1,TRBJ2-1,TGCGCCAGCAGCCCCTCTAGCGGGAGGGCGAGTGAGCAGTTCTTC,CASSPSSGRASEQFF
NA,15,NA,TRBV2,TRBJ1-5,TGTGCCAGCAGTGTGTCCGTAGGGAGTGGTTTGCCCCAGCATTTT,CASSVSVGSGLPQHF
TRBD1,14,NA,TRBV6-5,TRBJ2-2,TGTGCCAGCAGTGACAGGGGGCGTACCGGGGAGCTGTTTTTT,CASSDRGRTGELFF
TRBD1,16,NA,TRBV9,TRBJ1-3,TGTGCCAGCAGCGCCGGACAGGGCTCGCCTGGAAACACCATATATTTT,CASSAGQGSPGNTIYF
NA,13,few,TRBV5-4,TRBJ1-1,TGTGCCAGCAGCCCGGCTCAGGCGACCGAAGCTTTCTTT,CASSPAQATEAFF
NA,15,NA,TRBV7-9,TRBJ1-5,TGTGCCAGCAGTGCGTACGGGGGGTACAATCAGCCCCAGCATTTT,CASSAYGGYNQPQHF
TRBD1,15,NA,TRBV2,TRBJ1-5,TGTGCCAGCAGCGCGGACAGGGGAGGCGGTCAGCCCCAGCATTTT,CASSADRGGGQPQHF
TRBD2,16,NA,TRBV9,TRBJ2-1,TGTGCCAGCAGCCCGAGCGGGGGGGGTTCCTACAATGAGCAGTTCTTC,CASSPSGGGSYNEQFF
TRBD1,15,NA,TRBV5-1,TRBJ1-5,TGCGCCAGCAGCGGGACAGCCTATAGCAATCAGCCCCAGCATTTT,CASSGTAYSNQPQHF
TRBD2,20,NA,TRBV4-2,TRBJ2-3,TGTGCCAGCAGCCAAGTGGGTCCGGGACTAGCGGGGATTGGCACAGATACGCAGTATTTT,CASSQVGPGLAGIGTDTQYF
TRBD1,17,NA,TRBV2,TRBJ1-5,TGTGCCAGCAGTGAAGCAGTCGGGACAGGGGGCGATCAGCCCCAGCATTTT,CASSEAVGTGGDQPQHF
NA,15,few,TRBV5-1,TRBJ1-2,TGCGCCAGCAGCTTCGGAGGGCAGGGTAACTATGGCTACACCTTC,CASSFGGQGNYGYTF
TRBD2,15,NA,TRBV13,TRBJ2-7,TGTGCCAGCAGCTTAGGACTAGCGGGGGCCTACGAGCAGTACTTC,CASSLGLAGAYEQYF
TRBD2,15,NA,TRBV10-3,TRBJ2-7,TGTGCCATCAGCAGAAAGCGGGAAAGCTCCTACGAGCAGTACTTC,CAISRKRESSYEQYF
NA,13,NA,TRBV6-5,TRBJ1-6,TGTGCCAGCAGTTACAGGGGTAATTCACCCCTCCACTTT,CASSYRGNSPLHF
TRBD1,16,once,TRBV6-6,TRBJ1-2,TGTGCCAGCAGTTTTTCCTCGACAGGGGTAGTCTATGGCTACACCTTC,CASSFSSTGVVYGYTF
NA,15,NA,TRBV7-2,TRBJ1-1,TGTGCCAGCAGCTTTCAGACTGCCTCTGGCACTGAAGCTTTCTTT,CASSFQTASGTEAFF
NA,14,NA,TRBV5-1,TRBJ1-1,TGCGCCAGCAGCTTGGGCCAGGCATACACTGAAGCTTTCTTT,CASSLGQAYTEAFF
NA,15,NA,TRBV5-1,TRBJ1-1,TGCGCCAGCAGCTTGTTGGGCAGGGGAAACACTGAAGCTTTCTTT,CASSLLGRGNTEAFF
NA,15,NA,TRBV9,TRBJ2-1,TGTGCCAGCAGCGTAACAAGACTACCCTACAATGAGCAGTTCTTC,CASSVTRLPYNEQFF
NA,14,NA,TRBV2,TRBJ1-1,TGTGCCAGCAGTGAATCCCCCAGGCTCACTGAAGCTTTCTTT,CASSESPRLTEAFF
TRBD2,17,NA,TRBV7-9,TRBJ2-1,TGTGCCAGCAGCATTTGGACTAGCGGGAGGGCCGACAATGAGCAGTTCTTC,CASSIWTSGRADNEQFF
NA,14,few,TRBV19,TRBJ1-2,TGTGCCAGTAGTATAGATCGGGGGGCAGCTGGCTACACCTTC,CASSIDRGAAGYTF
TRBD1,15,NA,TRBV5-1,TRBJ1-2,TGCGCCAGCAGCTTGGACGGTCCAGGGGGCTATGGCTACACCTTC,CASSLDGPGGYGYTF
TRBD2,17,NA,TRBV11-1,TRBJ2-5,TGTGCCAGCAGCTTTCGTGCTAGCGGGAGTTTTGGAGAGACCCAGTACTTC,CASSFRASGSFGETQYF
NA,13,NA,TRBV11-3,TRBJ1-5,TGTGCCAGCACCCCTCCTCTAGATCAGCCCCAGCATTTT,CASTPPLDQPQHF
TRBD1,15,few,TRBV7-9,TRBJ2-3,TGTGCCAGCAGCTTAGGGACAGGGAGCACAGATACGCAGTATTTT,CASSLGTGSTDTQYF
NA,11,NA,TRBV2,TRBJ2-3,TGTGCCACCGTAAGTCGGGATACGCAGTATTTT,CATVSRDTQYF
NA,16,NA,TRBV19,TRBJ1-6,TGTGCCAGTAGTTCCCCGACAGGCACCTATAATTCACCCCTCCACTTT,CASSSPTGTYNSPLHF
TRBD1,13,NA,TRBV6-1,TRBJ1-2,TGTGCCAGCAGTGAAAATCAGGGGGGCGGCTACACCTTC,CASSENQGGGYTF
NA,21,NA,TRBV5-1,TRBJ2-1,TGCGCCAGCAGCTTGAGAGGGCCCAGGACTACTACTGCGAGCTTCTACAATGAGCAGTTCTTC,CASSLRGPRTTTASFYNEQFF
TRBD2,14,NA,TRBV6-1,TRBJ2-2,TGTGCCAGCCGGACGGGAGGGCACACCGGGGAGCTGTTTTTT,CASRTGGHTGELFF
TRBD1,14,once,TRBV27,TRBJ1-2,TGTGCCAGCAGTTTAGGACAGGGGGCGGACGGCTACACCTTC,CASSLGQGADGYTF
TRBD2,18,NA,TRBV7-3,TRBJ2-1,TGTTCCAGCAGCCCAAAAACAGGACTAGCGGGAGGGGGTGATGAGCAGTTCTTC,CSSSPKTGLAGGGDEQFF
TRBD2,15,few,TRBV4-3,TRBJ2-5,TGCGCCAGCAGCCAAGAAGAGCGGGGGCGGGAGACCCAGTACTTC,CASSQEERGRETQYF
NA,17,NA,TRBV4-2,TRBJ2-3,TGTGCCAGCAGCCAAGTTGGCAGGACAGAGGGTACAGATACGCAGTATTTT,CASSQVGRTEGTDTQYF
NA,14,NA,TRBV6-5,TRBJ1-2,TGTGCCAGCAGTTACTCTGCGGGGGACTATGGCTACACCTTC,CASSYSAGDYGYTF
NA,14,NA,TRBV27,TRBJ2-1,TGTGCCAGCCTAAGCGGAGGCTCCTACAATGAGCAGTTCTTC,CASLSGGSYNEQFF
NA,15,NA,TRBV30,TRBJ1-4,TGTGCCTGGTCCCTCCTCAGGGCGTGGAACGAAAAACTGTTTTTT,CAWSLLRAWNEKLFF
TRBD2,16,once,TRBV23-1,TRBJ2-7,TGCGCCAGCAGTCCGACTAGCGGGGGGTCCGAGTACGAGCAGTACTTC,CASSPTSGGSEYEQYF
NA,15,NA,TRBV4-1,TRBJ1-2,TGCGCCAGCAGCCAAGAAGTGGCAACAACAGGTGGCTACACCTTC,CASSQEVATTGGYTF
TRBD2,16,NA,TRBV4-3,TRBJ2-1,TGCGCCAGCAGCCAAAGCCGGGTAGCGGGGTTGGATGAGCAGTTCTTC,CASSQSRVAGLDEQFF
NA,10,few,TRBV7-9,TRBJ2-5,TGTGCCAGCTCATTAGAGACCCAGTACTTC,CASSLETQYF
TRBD1,15,NA,TRBV25-1,TRBJ2-5,TGTGCCAGCAGTGCGGAGGACAGGGGCGTGGAGACCCAGTACTTC,CASSAEDRGVETQYF
TRBD2,15,NA,TRBV5-4,TRBJ2-7,TGTGCCAGCAGCTCTCTAGCGGGAGGGCGGGACGAGCAGTACTTC,CASSSLAGGRDEQYF
TRBD2,16,NA,TRBV4-1,TRBJ2-1,TGCGCCAGCAGCCAAGACGGGGCTAGCGGGAGTGGTGAGCAGTTCTTC,CASSQDGASGSGEQFF
TRBD2,15,NA,TRBV5-1,TRBJ2-1,TGCGCCAGCAGCTTGGTCTCTAGCGGGAGCAATGAGCAGTTCTTC,CASSLVSSGSNEQFF
TRBD2,15,NA,TRBV6-6,TRBJ2-1,TGTGCCAGCAGGGCCGGGACTAGCGCCTACAATGAGCAGTTCTTC,CASRAGTSAYNEQFF
NA,15,NA,TRBV6-6,TRBJ1-2,TGTGCCAGCAGTTACCGGGAAGGCACCAGCTTTGGCTACACCTTC,CASSYREGTSFGYTF
TRBD1,14,NA,TRBV7-2,TRBJ1-2,TGTGCCAGCAGCCTCGGAGGGGGCTCCGATGGCTACACCTTC,CASSLGGGSDGYTF
TRBD2,16,NA,TRBV5-1,TRBJ2-3,TGCGCCAGCAGCTTCAGAGCGGGAGTGGGCACAGATACGCAGTATTTT,CASSFRAGVGTDTQYF
TRBD1,16,once,TRBV27,TRBJ2-7,TGTGCCAGCAGTTCATTCACCGGACAGGACCCCTACGAGCAGTACTTC,CASSSFTGQDPYEQYF
NA,16,once,TRBV2,TRBJ1-5,TGTGCCAGCAGTGGGTTAACAGGGCGGTTGCGTCAGCCCCAGCATTTT,CASSGLTGRLRQPQHF
TRBD1,15,NA,TRBV2,TRBJ1-4,TGTGCCAGCAGTCCTCAGGGGGCACCTAATGAAAAACTGTTTTTT,CASSPQGAPNEKLFF
NA,12,few,TRBV11-2,TRBJ1-2,TGTGCCAGCAGCTTTCCAGGGGATGGCTACACCTTC,CASSFPGDGYTF
TRBD1,15,NA,TRBV6-1,TRBJ1-2,TGTGCCAGCAGTGACTTGGGGACAGGGTACTATGGCTACACCTTC,CASSDLGTGYYGYTF
NA,13,NA,TRBV11-3,TRBJ2-3,TGTGCCAGCAGCTCAATGGCGGGGAGTCCGCAGTATTTT,CASSSMAGSPQYF
NA,14,few,TRBV5-4,TRBJ1-1,TGTGCCAGCAGCTTGGCTCTCCTGAACACTGAAGCTTTCTTT,CASSLALLNTEAFF